Below are 27 T cell receptor beta chains sequenced from a single sample in a study of OX40 agonist ivuxolimab in advanced cancers. Some clones are missing from TCRdb's copy, which holds only in-frame ones; the method was immunoSEQ multiplex PCR. This sample has 30,000 to 40,000 clones, with approximately 90% found just once. The source was CD4+ or CD8+ T cells sorted from blood, collected in a trial of the OX40 agonist ivuxolimab. These receptors originate from an adult with an advanced solid tumor such as melanoma, head and neck, liver or kidney cancer.

The rearrangement uses TRBV7-6 and TRBJ2-1; D is unclear. The V gene's germline CDR1 is SGHVS and CDR2 FNYEAQ. CDR3 size: 15 residues. Trimming shortened V by 4 bases and J by 7 bases, and 17 bases separated the two germline ends. The CDR3 DNA reads TGTGCCAGCAGCTCGGACCTACGTAAGAGAAATGAGCAGTTCTTC. As protein: CASSSDLRKRNEQFF.

V is TRBV7-2 and J is TRBJ2-2; weak D call: TRBD1 (6 bases). Trimming took off 10 bases at V and 0 bases at J, with 18 bases between the two ends. This CDR3 is built from 16 residues. From germline, CDR1 is SGHTA and CDR2 FQGNSA. The CDR3 protein is CATPVRSGANTGELFF. In nucleotides, the CDR3 is TGTGCCACCCCGGTTCGGTCAGGGGCGAACACCGGGGAGCTGTTTTTT.

V usage is TRBV10-3 and J usage is TRBJ2-1, with D perhaps matching TRBD2 (6 bases). The V end lost 3 bases, the J end lost 2 bases, and 11 bases lay between the germline ends. Per the germline V gene, CDR1 is ENHRY and CDR2 is SYGVKD. CDR3 length: 15 residues. The CDR3 nucleotides read TGTGCCATCAGTGACTCTAGCGCGACCTACAATGAGCAGTTCTTC. Amino acids: CAISDSSATYNEQFF.

V is TRBV28 and J is TRBJ2-7; 7 bases align to TRBD1. CDR3 length: 15 amino acids. Germline CDR1 reads MDHEN; CDR2 reads SYDVKM. Trimming at V came to 3 bases and at J to 4 bases, leaving 9 bases not matched to a gene. CDR3 residues: CASSFSKGAGYEQYF. The CDR3, as DNA: TGTGCCAGCAGTTTTTCCAAGGGGGCTGGGTACGAGCAGTACTTC.

The chain combines TRBV4-3 with TRBJ2-1; no clear D gene. V was clipped by 0 bases and J by 0 bases, with 12 bases between them. This CDR3 has 17 amino acids. Germline V gene lookup returns CDR1 LGHNA and CDR2 YSLEER. The CDR3 DNA sequence: TGCGCCAGCAGCCAAGATCTTCACACGAGCTCCTACAATGAGCAGTTCTTC. It codes for CASSQDLHTSSYNEQFF.

This chain uses TRBV10-3 with TRBJ1-2; 8 bases match TRBD1. Germline lookup yields CDR1 ENHRY and CDR2 SYGVKD. After removal of 11 bases from V and 8 bases from J, the junction contained 10 bases not matched to a gene. This CDR3 has 12 amino acids. Here the CDR3 reads CAAQPGGGGYTF. The CDR3 DNA reads TGTGCCGCACAGCCAGGGGGCGGAGGCTACACCTTC.

The gene calls are TRBV5-5 and TRBJ1-5, with D perhaps matching TRBD1 (5 bases). The CDR3 length is 15 residues. Trimming shortened V by 4 bases and J by 0 bases, and 11 bases separated the two germline ends. Germline CDR1 is SGHKS and CDR2 is YYEKEE (reference sequence). The CDR3 DNA sequence: TGTGCCAGCAGCCAGACAGTGTATAGCAATCAGCCCCAGCATTTT. This translates into CASSQTVYSNQPQHF.

The chain combines TRBV5-5 with TRBJ2-1, with TRBD1 matching over 12 bases. Trimming cost V 4 bases and J 8 bases; bases outside gene matches: 4. Germline loops: CDR1 SGHKS, CDR2 YYEKEE (reference sequence). The CDR3 runs 14 residues. The CDR3: CASSPGQGAYEQFF. For the CDR3, the DNA is TGTGCCAGCAGCCCGGGACAGGGGGCCTATGAGCAGTTCTTC.

The rearrangement joins TRBV6-5 to TRBJ2-3; perhaps TRBD2 as D (7 bases). This CDR3 comprises 15 residues. Germline-derived CDR1 and CDR2 are MNHEY and SVGAGI. Deletions cut 2 bases from V and 1 base from J, with 10 bases between. The CDR3 protein is CASSYGGAGTDTQYF. As DNA, the CDR3 is TGTGCCAGCAGTTACGGGGGGGCTGGCACAGATACGCAGTATTTT.

The V call is TRBV28, the J call TRBJ2-7; TRBD2 matches at 11 bases. The CDR3 consists of 16 residues. V was clipped by 6 bases and J by 1 base; unmatched bases: 8. CDR1 is MDHEN, CDR2 SYDVKM, per germline. CDR3 sequence: CASSPLLAGGSYEQYF. The DNA of the CDR3 is TGTGCCAGCAGCCCTCTCCTAGCGGGGGGATCCTACGAGCAGTACTTC.

J is TRBJ1-2 and V is TRBV5-4; D is unresolved. Germline V gene lookup returns CDR1 SGHNT and CDR2 YYREEE (reference sequence). Trimming cost V 3 bases and J 0 bases, with 15 bases left between them. The CDR3 consists of 16 residues. CDR3 DNA sequence: TGTGCCAGCAGCTCATGGGCCGACACTCCTAACTATGGCTACACCTTC. The encoded protein is CASSSWADTPNYGYTF.

V usage is TRBV18 and J usage is TRBJ2-2, with 9 bases matching TRBD1. This CDR3 contains 15 residues. CDR1 and CDR2 from the germline V gene are KGHSH and LQKENI. Germline trimming cut 2 bases from V and 9 bases from J; bases unmatched to any gene: 7. The CDR3 DNA reads as TGTGCCAGCTCACCAACGGGACAGGGCTCCAGGGAGCTGTTTTTT. Amino acid sequence: CASSPTGQGSRELFF.

V and J are TRBV4-3 and TRBJ2-1, with 8 bases aligning to TRBD2. Per germline, CDR1 LGHNA and CDR2 YSLEER. V lost 4 bases and J lost 9; bases outside the gene matches: 11. This CDR3 has 15 amino acids. The DNA of the CDR3 is TGCGCCAGCAGCCCGCGCGCTAGCGGGCCAAGTGAGCAGTTCTTC. It specifies CASSPRASGPSEQFF.

The chain is built from TRBV1 and TRBJ2-7; the tabulated D call, TRBD1, remains unverified against the DNA. TRBV1 is classified as a pseudogene. The CDR3 has 16 residues. CDR3 coding DNA: TGCACCAGCAGCCTGCTACGGGACAGGGACTCCTACGAGCAGTACTTC. Protein sequence: CTSSLLRDRDSYEQYF.

The rearrangement uses TRBV4-3 and TRBJ2-7; 9 bases are a match to TRBD1. The CDR3 is 14 amino acids. From germline, CDR1 is LGHNA and CDR2 YSLEER. V shed 4 bases, J shed 4 bases, and the junction held 5 bases outside the gene matches. The CDR3 DNA sequence: TGCGCCAGCAGCCCTCGGGACAGGGCTTACGAGCAGTACTTC. It yields the protein CASSPRDRAYEQYF.

This chain connects TRBV2 to TRBJ1-1, with TRBD1 as a possible D gene (6 bases). Trimming took 5 bases from V and 11 from J, leaving 24 bases between them. The germline V gene has CDR1 SNHLY and CDR2 FYNNEI. CDR3 size: 15 residues. The CDR3 sequence is CASSWDIAATHGAFF. CDR3 DNA sequence: TGTGCCAGCAGTTGGGACATCGCGGCCACCCATGGTGCTTTCTTT.

The chain couples TRBV6-5 to TRBJ2-1; D unclear. CDR3 length equals 13 residues. Germline lookup yields CDR1 MNHEY and CDR2 SVGAGI. V was shortened by 0 bases and J by 8 bases, with 8 bases between the two germline ends. The CDR3 loop is CASSYSNLDEQFF. For the CDR3, the DNA is TGTGCCAGCAGTTACTCCAACCTGGATGAGCAGTTCTTC.

This chain uses TRBV7-3 with TRBJ2-5, with D perhaps TRBD2 (6 bases). Trimming removed 4 bases from V and 5 bases from J, with 11 bases in between. The CDR3 has 13 amino acids. Germline CDR1 reads SGHTA; CDR2 reads FQGTGA. Here the CDR3 reads CASSSRGWETQYF. CDR3 bases: TGTGCCAGCAGCTCCCGGGGGTGGGAGACCCAGTACTTC.

This sequence joins TRBV4-1 and TRBJ2-3; 9 positions agree with TRBD1. Germline CDR1 and CDR2: MGHRA and YSYEKL. This CDR3 is 17 amino acids long. Losses at the gene ends were 2 bases for V and 4 bases for J; bases not matched to a gene: 10. The CDR3 bases are TGCGCCAGCAGCCAAACCACCGGGACAGGGCTGTCAGATACGCAGTATTTT. Its protein is CASSQTTGTGLSDTQYF.

The chain couples TRBV10-2 to TRBJ2-2; 9 bases match TRBD2. The J segment lost 5 bases and the V segment lost 3 bases, leaving 4 bases of the junction unmatched. The length of the CDR3 is 15 residues. Germline CDR1 reads WSHSY; CDR2 reads SAAADI. Written as DNA, the CDR3 is TGCGCCAGCAGTGAAGCGGGGGGAGAAACCGGGGAGCTGTTTTTT. Protein sequence: CASSEAGGETGELFF.

This chain connects TRBV5-1 to TRBJ1-1; 9 bases fit TRBD1. The CDR3 consists of 16 residues. Germline CDR1 reads SGHRS; CDR2 reads YFSETQ. After removal of 4 bases from V and 1 base from J, the junction contained 8 bases not matched to a gene. The CDR3 sequence is CASSPGDREGNTEAFF. In DNA form, the CDR3 reads TGCGCCAGCAGCCCGGGGGACAGGGAGGGGAACACTGAAGCTTTCTTT.

The V gene is TRBV27, the J gene TRBJ1-1; no firm D call. The CDR3 loop spans 12 amino acids. Trimming took 8 bases from V and 0 from J, leaving 7 bases between them. Looked up from germline, CDR1 is MNHEY and CDR2 is SMNVEV (reference sequence). The CDR3 spells CASGDLNTEAFF. CDR3 DNA: TGTGCCAGCGGCGATTTGAACACTGAAGCTTTCTTT.

This rearrangement joins TRBV7-9 to TRBJ2-3; TRBD2 matches at 7 bases. CDR1 and CDR2 (germline): SEHNR, FQNEAQ (reference sequence). Trimming took 5 bases from V and 4 from J; bases not matched to a gene: 6. The CDR3 contains 14 residues. The CDR3 reads CASSAGGYADTQYF. The DNA of the CDR3 is TGTGCCAGCAGCGCCGGGGGGTACGCAGATACGCAGTATTTT.

The chain has TRBV4-1 and TRBJ2-7; D gene ambiguous. Trimming removed 0 bases at V and 3 bases at J, with 15 bases between. CDR1 and CDR2 from the germline V gene are MGHRA and YSYEKL. The CDR3 contains 16 residues. CDR3 region: CASSQDRTTYYYEQYF. The CDR3 bases are TGCGCCAGCAGCCAAGATCGAACAACCTACTACTACGAGCAGTACTTC.

The gene calls are TRBV4-2 and TRBJ2-1; D is unresolved. Trimming removed 0 bases at V and 0 bases at J, with 12 bases between. CDR1 and CDR2 (germline): LGHNA, YNFKEQ. CDR3 size: 17 residues. CDR3 nucleotide sequence: TGTGCCAGCAGCCAAGAACCCTACAGTAGCTCCTACAATGAGCAGTTCTTC. Translation gives CASSQEPYSSSYNEQFF.

The chain employs TRBV7-6 and TRBJ2-1; 11 bases map to TRBD2. V trimming: 5 bases; J trimming: 6 bases; junction bases outside the gene matches: 9. Germline-derived CDR1 and CDR2 are SGHVS and FNYEAQ. The CDR3 has 16 amino acids. This chain's CDR3 is CASSPVAGGPINEQFF. The CDR3 DNA is TGTGCCAGCAGCCCCGTAGCGGGGGGGCCCATCAATGAGCAGTTCTTC.

This chain connects TRBV7-6 to TRBJ2-7; D unresolved. This CDR3 spans 13 amino acids. Germline assignment: CDR1 SGHVS and CDR2 FNYEAQ. Trimming shortened V by 5 bases and J by 6 bases, and 14 bases separated the two germline ends. In DNA, the CDR3 is TGTGCCAGCAGCGCCCTCCTCTCTGGCGAGCAGTACTTC. This codes for CASSALLSGEQYF. Using reference TRBV7-6 and TRBJ2-7 for the parts outside the CDR3, the full variable domain is GAGVSQSPRYKVTKRGQDVALRCDPISGHVSLYWYRQALGQGPEFLTYFNYEAQQDKSGLPNDRFSAERPEGSISTLTIQRTEQRDSAMYRCASSALLSGEQYFGPGTRLTVT.